This entry lists 26 T cell receptor beta chains sequenced from one sample in a study of blood T cell repertoires in COVID-19. Sequenced by immunoSEQ multiplex PCR; TCRdb stores in-frame clones only, minus some. The sample contains 150,000 or so clones, roughly 78% of which appear only once. The sample taken for sequencing was PBMCs or T cells enriched from blood (not recorded which). The receptors originated from a woman aged 45-65 years who had recovered from COVID-19.

V usage is TRBV5-5 and J usage is TRBJ1-6; 11 nucleotides agree with TRBD1. Germline V gene sequence: CDR1 SGHKS, CDR2 YYEKEE (reference sequence). CDR3 length equals 14 residues. V was pared by 4 bases and J by 10 bases, with 4 bases of the junction left unmatched. CDR3 residues: CASSRGQGDSPLHF. CDR3 coding DNA: TGTGCCAGCAGCAGGGGACAGGGGGACTCACCCCTCCACTTT.

The CDR3 DNA reads TGTGCCAGCAGTTCGGGACAGGGGGATGAAAAACTGTTTTTT. Translation gives CASSSGQGDEKLFF. The chain is built from TRBV28 and TRBJ1-4; 11 bases agree with TRBD1. Germline V gene data show CDR1 as MDHEN and CDR2 as SYDVKM. With V trimmed by 4 bases and J by 6 bases, 1 base remained unmatched. CDR3 length equals 14 residues.

This chain connects TRBV7-9 to TRBJ1-3; 9 nucleotides match TRBD1. With 5 bases clipped from V and 3 bases from J, the junction kept 14 bases outside the gene matches. This CDR3 contains 18 residues. Per the germline V gene, CDR1 is SEHNR and CDR2 is FQNEAQ (reference sequence). CDR3 amino acids: CASSHPPMTGGSGNTIYF. The CDR3 DNA follows: TGTGCCAGCAGCCATCCTCCCATGACAGGGGGGAGTGGAAACACCATATATTTT. The complete variable domain, with remaining parts taken from reference TRBV7-9 and TRBJ1-3, reads DTGVSQNPRHKITKRGQNVTFRCDPISEHNRLYWYRQTLGQGPEFLTYFQNEAQLEKSRLLSDRFSAERPKGSFSTLEIQRTEQGDSAMYLCASSHPPMTGGSGNTIYFGEGSWLTVV.

V is TRBV27 and J is TRBJ2-7, with 13 bases identical to TRBD2. CDR1 is MNHEY, CDR2 SMNVEV, per germline (reference sequence). With V trimmed by 1 base and J by 1 base, 7 bases remained unmatched. This CDR3 has 18 amino acids. In nucleotides, the CDR3 is TGTGCCAGCAGTTTATTCGGACTAGCGGGAGTACAATCCTACGAGCAGTACTTC. This translates into CASSLFGLAGVQSYEQYF.

CDR3 DNA sequence: TGTGCCAGCAGCCAAGATTGGGGGGGCGCCACAGATACGCAGTATTTT. This sequence encodes CASSQDWGGATDTQYF. The genes are TRBV3-1 (or the pseudogene TRBV3-2) and TRBJ2-3, with D perhaps matching TRBD2 (7 bases). Germline CDR1 LGHDT, CDR2 YNNKEL (reference sequence). This CDR3 spans 16 amino acids. V lost 0 bases, J lost 2 bases, and 12 bases lay in between.

The chain joins TRBV30 to TRBJ1-6; no clear D gene. Trimming removed 5 bases from V and 9 bases from J, with 8 bases in between. The CDR3 runs 11 residues. Germline V gives CDR1 GTSNPN, CDR2 SVGIG (reference sequence). CDR3 sequence (DNA): TGTGCCTGGTCCCGAGGTTCACCCCTCCACTTT. Translated: CAWSRGSPLHF. Combining the CDR3 with reference TRBV30 and TRBJ1-6 gives the whole variable domain SQTIHQWPATLVQPVGSPLSLECTVEGTSNPNLYWYRQAAGRGLQLLFYSVGIGQISSEVPQNLSASRPQDRQFILSSKKLLLSDSGFYLCAWSRGSPLHFGNGTRLTVT.

The chain is built from TRBV7-9 and TRBJ2-5, with 9 bases lining up with TRBD1. Germline V gene lookup returns CDR1 SEHNR and CDR2 FQNEAQ (reference sequence). The junction had 10 bases not matched to a gene; V was cut back by 3 bases and J by 2 bases. There are 17 residues in the CDR3. The CDR3 DNA is TGTGCCAGCAGCTTTACCCCCGGGACAGGGTATCAAGAGACCCAGTACTTC. This gives the protein CASSFTPGTGYQETQYF.

The chain has TRBV11-2 and TRBJ1-2; D unresolved. The CDR3 runs to 14 residues. Germline V gives CDR1 SGHAT, CDR2 FQNNGV. V shed 1 base and J shed 0 bases, with 6 bases lying between them. CDR3 DNA: TGTGCCAGCAGCTTAGCCAGGTCTAACTATGGCTACACCTTC. Its protein is CASSLARSNYGYTF.

This chain joins TRBV24-1 and TRBJ1-5; 8 bases are shared with TRBD1. V shed 8 bases and J 1 base; nucleotides not matched to a gene: 3. From germline, CDR1 is KGHDR and CDR2 SFDVKD. The CDR3 has 14 residues. The CDR3 DNA reads TGTGCCACCACTCCAGGGGGCAGCAATCAGCCCCAGCATTTT. Translation: CATTPGGSNQPQHF.

A single count supports this clone. The rearrangement links TRBV28 to TRBJ2-5; TRBD1 is a possible D gene (5 bases). The germline V gene has CDR1 MDHEN and CDR2 SYDVKM. Trimming cost V 4 bases and J 1 base, with 13 bases left between them. The CDR3 has 15 amino acids. The CDR3 reads CASSSRKGPQETQYF. CDR3 nucleotide sequence: TGTGCCAGCAGTTCCCGAAAGGGGCCCCAAGAGACCCAGTACTTC.

V and J are TRBV18 and TRBJ1-1; 11 nucleotides align to TRBD1. The V segment lost 2 bases and the J segment 5 bases; nucleotides outside the gene matches: 1. The CDR3 contains 14 residues. Germline V gene data show CDR1 as KGHSH and CDR2 as LQKENI. CDR3 residues: CASSPGTGGTEAFF. CDR3 sequence (DNA): TGTGCCAGCTCACCAGGGACAGGGGGTACTGAAGCTTTCTTT.

A remark on this clone: A read error may account for a junction end that differs from germline. The V call is TRBV19, the J call TRBJ1-5; D may be TRBD1 (6 bases). This CDR3 has 16 residues. CDR1 and CDR2 (germline): LNHDA, SQIVND (reference sequence). The CDR3 region has the DNA TGTGCCTGTAGCCGCAGGGGCGGGGGCGGGGATCAGCCCCAGCATTTT. Protein sequence: CACSRRGGGGDQPQHF. Combining the CDR3 with reference TRBV19 and TRBJ1-5 gives the whole variable domain DGGITQSPKYLFRKEGQNVTLSCEQNLNHDAMYWYRQDPGQGLRLIYYSQIVNDFQKGDIAEGYSVSREKKESFPLTVTSAQKNPTAFYLCACSRRGGGGDQPQHFGDGTRLSIL.

Only a few counts were recorded for this clone. This sequence joins TRBV6-5 and TRBJ2-3, with 8 bases lining up with TRBD2. The CDR3 loop spans 14 amino acids. V gave up 6 bases and J gave up 7 bases; unmatched junction bases: 9. CDR1 is MNHEY, CDR2 SVGAGI, per germline. The CDR3 sequence: CASSLGLAPNTQYF. The CDR3 DNA reads TGTGCCAGCAGCCTAGGACTAGCCCCAAATACGCAGTATTTT.

V is TRBV7-8 and J is TRBJ2-1, with 8 bases matching TRBD2. Germline-derived CDR1 and CDR2 are SGHVS and FQNEAQ. With V trimmed by 2 bases and J by 1 base, 4 bases remained unmatched. The CDR3 loop spans 16 amino acids. The CDR3 is CASSLNGGASYNEQFF. In DNA form, the CDR3 reads TGTGCCAGCAGCTTAAACGGGGGGGCATCCTACAATGAGCAGTTCTTC.

The chain joins TRBV12-3 or TRBV12-4 to TRBJ1-4, with 9 bases fitting TRBD1. The CDR3 is made up of 12 amino acids. Trimming removed 5 bases from V and 12 bases from J; junction bases left unmatched: 4. Here the CDR3 reads CASSVTGGELFF. For the CDR3, the DNA is TGTGCCAGCAGTGTAACAGGGGGCGAACTGTTTTTT.

The gene calls are TRBV7-9 and TRBJ1-1, with D hard to call. Germline CDR1 reads SEHNR; CDR2 reads FQNEAQ (reference sequence). The CDR3 contains 13 residues. V shed 2 bases and J shed 7 bases, with 11 bases lying between them. CDR3 region: CASSLMESSEAFF. In DNA, the CDR3 is TGTGCCAGCAGCTTAATGGAGTCGAGTGAAGCTTTCTTT.

The chain is built from TRBV3-1 (or the pseudogene TRBV3-2) and TRBJ1-4, with D tentatively TRBD1 (6 bases). Germline-derived CDR1 and CDR2 are LGHDT and YNNKEL (reference sequence). The V and J ends lost 2 bases and 12 bases respectively, with 19 bases between them. This CDR3 spans 15 amino acids. The CDR3 sequence is CASSQRELRGGELFF. For the CDR3, the DNA is TGTGCCAGCAGCCAAAGGGAGCTCAGGGGCGGTGAACTGTTTTTT.

The chain combines TRBV9 with TRBJ1-2, with D unclear. CDR1 is SGDLS and CDR2 is YYNGEE in the germline V gene. The CDR3 length is 16 residues. The V end was cut by 4 bases, the J end by 4 bases, with 20 bases between. CDR3 in amino acids: CASSPPLGRAAYGYTF. CDR3 sequence (DNA): TGTGCCAGCAGCCCTCCTTTAGGGAGGGCCGCCTATGGCTACACCTTC.

This clone has just a few counts. V is TRBV28 and J is TRBJ2-2; a weak D match, TRBD1 (6 bases). The CDR3 extends over 14 amino acids. Trimming took off 4 bases at V and 2 bases at J, with 8 bases between the two ends. The germline V gene has CDR1 MDHEN and CDR2 SYDVKM. The DNA for the CDR3 is TGTGCCAGCAGTTACAGGGTTAACACCGGGGAGCTGTTTTTT. This encodes CASSYRVNTGELFF.

The J gene is TRBJ1-1, the V gene TRBV18; 8 nucleotides agree with TRBD1. Germline V CDR1 and CDR2: KGHSH, LQKENI. V lost 2 bases to trimming and J lost 5 bases; unmatched junction nucleotides: 7. The CDR3 has 15 amino acids. The CDR3 DNA reads as TGTGCCAGCTCACCAGGCTTAACAGGGGGTACTGAAGCTTTCTTT. It translates to CASSPGLTGGTEAFF.

The chain uses TRBV6-6 and TRBJ2-1, with 11 bases lining up with TRBD2. Trimming removed 5 bases from V and 5 bases from J; junction bases left unmatched: 11. This CDR3 is 17 amino acids long. CDR1 is MNHNY, CDR2 SVGAGI, per germline (reference sequence). The CDR3 region has the DNA TGTGCCAGCAGTCCCCGGAATAGCGGGGGGGCCCACAATGAGCAGTTCTTC. The encoded protein is CASSPRNSGGAHNEQFF.

V usage is TRBV18 and J usage is TRBJ1-2; 7 bases fit TRBD1. Germline V gene sequence: CDR1 KGHSH, CDR2 LQKENI. After removal of 2 bases from V and 7 bases from J, the junction contained 7 bases not matched to a gene. There are 14 residues in the CDR3. CDR3 sequence: CASSPGTARGGYTF. DNA for the CDR3: TGTGCCAGCTCACCAGGGACAGCACGTGGTGGCTACACCTTC.

The chain recombines TRBV9 with TRBJ1-5; no reliable D call. CDR1 SGDLS and CDR2 YYNGEE come from the germline V gene. Trimming took off 0 bases at V and 5 bases at J, with 6 bases between the two ends. This CDR3 is 13 amino acids long. DNA for the CDR3: TGTGCCAGCAGCGTAGATGGAGATCAGCCCCAGCATTTT. Translated, it gives CASSVDGDQPQHF.

The chain is built from TRBV7-2 and TRBJ1-2; perhaps TRBD1 as D (5 bases). The CDR3 length is 13 residues. V was cut by 5 bases and J by 6 bases, with 13 bases left in between. Germline V gene lookup returns CDR1 SGHTA and CDR2 FQGNSA. The CDR3 DNA reads TGTGCCAGCAGCCCCCGCCGGGGGGATGGCTACACCTTC. Translation gives CASSPRRGDGYTF. The variable domain in full, completed from reference TRBV7-2 and TRBJ1-2, reads GAGVSQSPSNKVTEKGKDVELRCDPISGHTALYWYRQSLGQGLEFLIYFQGNSAPDKSGLPSDRFSAERTGGSVSTLTIQRTQQEDSAVYLCASSPRRGDGYTFGSGTRLTVV.

Many counts were recorded for this clone. The V and J genes are TRBV5-5 and TRBJ1-1, with D possibly TRBD1 on 5 matching bases. Between the trimmed V and J ends, which lost 0 bases and 4 bases, there was a span of 22 bases. CDR1 SGHKS and CDR2 YYEKEE come from the germline V gene (reference sequence). This CDR3 contains 18 residues. The CDR3, as DNA: TGTGCCAGCAGCTTGGTGGTCCCTATTCAGGGATGGGGCACTGAAGCTTTCTTT. This gives the protein CASSLVVPIQGWGTEAFF.

The rearrangement joins TRBV7-8 to TRBJ2-1, with 10 bases aligning to TRBD2. V shed 5 bases and J 1 base; nucleotides not matched to a gene: 8. The CDR3 has 17 amino acids. Germline V gene sequence: CDR1 SGHVS, CDR2 FQNEAQ. The CDR3, as DNA: TGTGCCAGCAGCCCTGGCCGAGCGGGGGGGTCCTACAATGAGCAGTTCTTC. Protein: CASSPGRAGGSYNEQFF. Full variable domain (remainder filled in from reference TRBV7-8 and TRBJ2-1): GAGVSQSPRYKVAKRGQDVALRCDPISGHVSLFWYQQALGQGPEFLTYFQNEAQLDKSGLPSDRFFAERPEGSVSTLKIQRTQQEDSAVYLCASSPGRAGGSYNEQFFGPGTRLTVL.